The 25 T cell receptor beta chains reported below all come from one sample, sequenced in a study of shared clonotypes between healthy human individuals. Naive CD8 cells lacked CD45RO, underwent positive selection for CCR7 and left out terminally differentiated effector memory CD45RA+ cells. Only in-frame clones appear in the TCRdb table, and some are missing; sequencing was by immunoSEQ multiplex PCR. Of fewer than 850,000 clones in the sample, about 96% were seen once. Sequenced input: naive CD8+ T cells sorted from blood. These receptors were taken from a man aged 30 to 45 in good health.

The table lists this clone with a few counts. This rearrangement joins TRBV27 to TRBJ2-1, with a tentative D call TRBD1 (5 bases). Trimming removed 6 bases from V and 4 bases from J, with 7 bases in between. This CDR3 spans 12 amino acids. The germline V gene encodes CDR1 MNHEY and CDR2 SMNVEV (reference sequence). The CDR3 region has the DNA TGTGCCAGCAGCGACAGTTACAATGAGCAGTTCTTC. It is translated as CASSDSYNEQFF.

The V and J genes are TRBV7-9 and TRBJ2-1; D possibly corresponds to TRBD2 (5 bases). Germline V gene lookup returns CDR1 SEHNR and CDR2 FQNEAQ (reference sequence). The CDR3 spans 16 residues. V gave up 1 base and J gave up 3 bases, with 13 bases separating them. The CDR3: CASSLGPLGSYNEQFF. The CDR3 coding sequence is TGTGCCAGCAGCTTAGGCCCCCTTGGGAGCTACAATGAGCAGTTCTTC.

The chain employs TRBV2 and TRBJ1-1; D not certain. Trimming shortened V by 4 bases and J by 8 bases, and 11 bases separated the two germline ends. Germline CDR1 reads SNHLY; CDR2 reads FYNNEI. The CDR3 consists of 12 residues. CDR3 region: CASSAEAAEAFF. Written as DNA, the CDR3 is TGTGCCAGCAGTGCGGAGGCTGCCGAAGCTTTCTTT. The full variable domain, in which reference TRBV2 and TRBJ1-1 provide the parts outside the CDR3, is EPEVTQTPSHQVTQMGQEVILRCVPISNHLYFYWYRQILGQKVEFLVSFYNNEISEKSEIFDDQFSVERPDGSNFTLKIRSTKLEDSAMYFCASSAEAAEAFFGQGTRLTVV.

In regard to this clone: Other nucleotide sequences from this sample produce the same CDR3. V usage is TRBV6-1 and J usage is TRBJ2-5; possible D gene TRBD2, 5 bases. The CDR3 totals 13 residues. V lost 3 bases to trimming and J lost 3 bases, with 8 bases between them. Germline-derived CDR1 and CDR2 are MNHNS and SASEGT. The chain's CDR3 is CASSEWREETQYF. In DNA form, the CDR3 reads TGTGCCAGCAGTGAGTGGCGGGAAGAGACCCAGTACTTC.

This clone occurred once. The chain employs TRBV9 and TRBJ2-7; D not certain. The V gene lost 3 bases and the J gene lost 5 bases, with 6 bases spanning the gap. The CDR3 sequence is 11 residues long. Looked up from germline, CDR1 is SGDLS and CDR2 is YYNGEE. The CDR3 nucleotides are TGTGCCAGCAGCGGGAGTCACGAGCAGTACTTC. Translating it yields CASSGSHEQYF.

This chain connects TRBV9 to TRBJ2-1; 7 bases line up with TRBD2. The J segment lost 6 bases and the V segment lost 0 bases, leaving 3 bases of the junction unmatched. Germline CDR1 is SGDLS and CDR2 is YYNGEE. The CDR3 sequence is 14 residues long. For the CDR3, the DNA is TGTGCCAGCAGCGTAGAAGGACTAGGCAATGAGCAGTTCTTC. Its protein product is CASSVEGLGNEQFF.

This clone was observed a single time. This sequence joins TRBV29-1 and TRBJ2-1; TRBD2 aligns across 8 bases. The CDR3 extends over 10 amino acids. After removal of 6 bases from V and 16 bases from J, the junction contained 8 bases not matched to a gene. CDR1 SQVTM and CDR2 ANQGSEA come from the germline V gene. CDR3 amino acids: CSVSQRELFF. CDR3 DNA sequence: TGCAGCGTAAGTCAGCGGGAGCTTTTCTTC.

The chain links TRBV5-4 to TRBJ2-5; D possibly corresponds to TRBD1 (7 bases). Trimming stripped 4 bases from V and 0 bases from J, with 13 bases between. CDR3 length equals 15 residues. Germline V gene data show CDR1 as SGHNT and CDR2 as YYREEE (reference sequence). The CDR3 bases are TGTGCCAGCAGCGACCCAGGGGGGAACCAAGAGACCCAGTACTTC. This encodes CASSDPGGNQETQYF.

A single count supports this clone. This same CDR3 is encoded by further DNA sequences in the sample. The chain has TRBV27 and TRBJ2-3; D not resolved. The CDR3 spans 12 residues. V was cut by 5 bases and J by 3 bases, with 6 bases left in between. In germline, CDR1 is MNHEY, CDR2 SMNVEV (reference sequence). The CDR3, as DNA: TGTGCCAGCAGTGCTAGGACAGATACGCAGTATTTT. Protein sequence: CASSARTDTQYF.

The chain joins TRBV7-9 to TRBJ2-1; D is ambiguous. V was clipped by 8 bases and J by 8 bases, with 10 bases between them. Germline V gene data show CDR1 as SEHNR and CDR2 as FQNEAQ (reference sequence). This CDR3 is built from 11 residues. For the CDR3, the DNA is TGTGCCAGCTTGTGGGCCGATGAGCAGTTCTTC. Its protein is CASLWADEQFF. Looking up the rest from reference TRBV7-9 and TRBJ2-1 gives the full variable domain: DTGVSQNPRHKITKRGQNVTFRCDPISEHNRLYWYRQTLGQGPEFLTYFQNEAQLEKSRLLSDRFSAERPKGSFSTLEIQRTEQGDSAMYLCASLWADEQFFGPGTRLTVL.

The chain uses TRBV7-9 and TRBJ2-1; 8 bases are a match to TRBD1. CDR1 is SEHNR, CDR2 FQNEAQ, per germline (reference sequence). This CDR3 is built from 13 residues. Losses at the gene ends were 6 bases for V and 8 bases for J; bases not matched to a gene: 6. As DNA, the CDR3 is TGTGCCAGCAGAGTTAACAGGGGGGATGAGCAGTTCTTC. Encoded protein: CASRVNRGDEQFF.

V gene TRBV18 combines with J gene TRBJ1-1, with D tentatively TRBD1 (5 bases). The CDR3 is made up of 13 amino acids. V gave up 2 bases and J gave up 7 bases, with 11 bases separating them. Germline CDR1 KGHSH, CDR2 LQKENI. The CDR3: CASSPSREDEAFF. The CDR3 bases are TGTGCCAGCTCACCAAGCAGGGAGGATGAAGCTTTCTTT.

The rearrangement uses TRBV9 and TRBJ2-1; TRBD2 aligns across 11 bases. This CDR3 is built from 15 residues. Germline V CDR1 and CDR2: SGDLS, YYNGEE. After removal of 3 bases from V and 8 bases from J, the junction contained 7 bases not matched to a gene. DNA for the CDR3: TGTGCCAGCAGCGCCCGACTAGCGGGACTGGATGAGCAGTTCTTC. The encoded protein is CASSARLAGLDEQFF. Drawing the rest from reference TRBV9 and TRBJ2-1, the complete variable domain is DSGVTQTPKHLITATGQRVTLRCSPRSGDLSVYWYQQSLDQGLQFLIQYYNGEERAKGNILERFSAQQFPDLHSELNLSSLELGDSALYFCASSARLAGLDEQFFGPGTRLTVL.

A single count supports this clone. The V and J genes are TRBV14 and TRBJ2-7; D is unresolved. Deletions cut 1 base from V and 4 bases from J, with 5 bases between. The length of the CDR3 is 12 residues. CDR1 SGHDN and CDR2 FVKESK come from the germline V gene. For the CDR3, the DNA is TGTGCCAGCAGCCAAGTTACATACGAGCAGTACTTC. Its protein is CASSQVTYEQYF.

In regard to this clone: Compared with germline, one end of the junction differs, possibly owing to a read error. V is TRBV4-1 and J is TRBJ2-1; 8 positions match TRBD2. Germline V gene data show CDR1 as MGHRA and CDR2 as YSYEKL. This CDR3 contains 16 residues. DNA for the CDR3: TGCGCCAGCAGTCAAGAGGCTAGCGGGTGGAGGAATGAGCAGTTCTTC. Protein: CASSQEASGWRNEQFF.

This sequence joins TRBV10-3 and TRBJ2-7; the match to TRBD2 covers 8 bases. CDR1 ENHRY and CDR2 SYGVKD come from the germline V gene. The CDR3 contains 13 residues. The junction had 6 bases not matched to a gene; V was cut back by 7 bases and J by 4 bases. DNA for the CDR3: TGTGCCATCAACGACGGGAGGGGATACGAGCAGTACTTC. Translation: CAINDGRGYEQYF.

The genes are TRBV14 and TRBJ2-2; 8 bases line up with TRBD1. This CDR3 has 16 residues. Germline V gene lookup returns CDR1 SGHDN and CDR2 FVKESK. V trimming: 4 bases; J trimming: 4 bases; junction bases outside the gene matches: 8. The CDR3 DNA reads TGTGCCAGCAGCCGACAGGGGTCAATGGGCACCGGGGAGCTGTTTTTT. Translation gives CASSRQGSMGTGELFF. Supplemented by reference TRBV14 and TRBJ2-2, the full variable domain reads EAGVTQFPSHSVIEKGQTVTLRCDPISGHDNLYWYRRVMGKEIKFLLHFVKESKQDESGMPNNRFLAERTGGTYSTLKVQPAELEDSGVYFCASSRQGSMGTGELFFGEGSRLTVL.

The J gene is TRBJ2-7, the V gene TRBV15; tentatively, D is TRBD2 (6 bases). In germline, CDR1 is LNHNV, CDR2 YYDKDF (reference sequence). The CDR3 extends over 13 amino acids. V lost 4 bases and J 5 bases, leaving 12 bases between the germline ends. The CDR3 region has the DNA TGTGCCACCAGCACGGGACTTGGCAACGAGCAGTACTTC. It is translated as CATSTGLGNEQYF.

J is TRBJ1-5 and V is TRBV5-5; 9 positions agree with TRBD1. Germline V gene sequence: CDR1 SGHKS, CDR2 YYEKEE (reference sequence). The CDR3 length is 16 residues. With 5 bases clipped from V and 0 bases from J, the junction kept 6 bases outside the gene matches. The DNA of the CDR3 is TGTGCCAGCAGGAAAGGGACAGGGATTAGCAATCAGCCCCAGCATTTT. Its translation is CASRKGTGISNQPQHF.

The rearrangement links TRBV7-2 to TRBJ2-2; D not certain. Germline lookup yields CDR1 SGHTA and CDR2 FQGNSA. Trimming removed 4 bases from V and 3 bases from J, with 3 bases in between. This CDR3 region has 12 residues. Here the CDR3 DNA reads TGTGCCAGCAGCTCGGACACCGGGGAGCTGTTTTTT. Translated: CASSSDTGELFF.

This clone was picked up one time. As DNA, the CDR3 is TGTGCCAGCAGCCCCGACAGGGACAATGAGCAGTTCTTC. This translates into CASSPDRDNEQFF. The chain carries TRBV13 and TRBJ2-1, with 7 positions matching TRBD1. The CDR3 runs 13 residues. In germline, CDR1 is PRHDT, CDR2 FYEKMQ (reference sequence). With V trimmed by 5 bases and J by 5 bases, 3 bases remained unmatched.

This clone was counted once. The chain couples TRBV7-3 to TRBJ2-1; 9 nucleotides align to TRBD2. The germline gives CDR1 SGHTA, CDR2 FQGTGA. Unmatched junction bases numbered 7, after V lost 2 bases and J lost 14 bases. The CDR3 is 13 amino acids. The DNA for the CDR3 is TGTGCCAGCAGCTTATCCGGCGGGAGGGAGGAGTTCTTC. As protein: CASSLSGGREEFF. Drawing the rest from reference TRBV7-3 and TRBJ2-1, the complete variable domain is GAGVSQTPSNKVTEKGKYVELRCDPISGHTALYWYRQSLGQGPEFLIYFQGTGAADDSGLPNDRFFAVRPEGSVSTLKIQRTERGDSAVYLCASSLSGGREEFFGPGTRLTVL.

This rearrangement joins TRBV19 to TRBJ1-2; D gene ambiguous. The germline V gene encodes CDR1 LNHDA and CDR2 SQIVND (reference sequence). CDR3 length: 13 amino acids. In DNA, the CDR3 is TGTGGCTGTCGAGGTCCGCCGAGCTATGGCTACACCTTC. It encodes CGCRGPPSYGYTF.

The V gene is TRBV5-1, the J gene TRBJ2-7, with D unclear. Trimming removed 2 bases at V and 2 bases at J, with 5 bases between. The CDR3 totals 12 residues. Germline CDR1 and CDR2: SGHRS and YFSETQ. This CDR3 is CASSFDAYEQYF. The DNA for the CDR3 is TGCGCCAGCAGCTTCGACGCCTACGAGCAGTACTTC.

V gene TRBV7-9 combines with J gene TRBJ2-2; 7 positions match TRBD2. Trimming cost V 1 base and J 3 bases; bases outside gene matches: 8. Germline values: CDR1 SEHNR, CDR2 FQNEAQ (reference sequence). This CDR3 spans 17 amino acids. CDR3 DNA sequence: TGTGCCAGCAGCTTAGATTTCGGCGGGAGTGACACCGGGGAGCTGTTTTTT. This translates into CASSLDFGGSDTGELFF.